This record concerns one TCR beta chain sequence. Its matching antigen is unknown. This specimen belongs to a study of siplizumab effects on memory and regulatory T cells. Study observations and caveats: The suppressive capacity of proliferating Tregs from siplizumab cultures remained unconfirmed. Of the alloreactive clones, only a minor fraction mapped to unstimulated subsets. Contribution to the alloresponse seemed major for naive T cells, which also seemed more diverse than memory cells.

Using immunoSEQ multiplex PCR, the repertoire was profiled, and TCRdb retains in-frame clones only, with some absent. The profile shows roughly 120,000 clones, roughly 94% of them singletons. The specimen sequenced was non-Treg CD4+ T cells sorted from blood. This TCR was recovered from a human donor in good health.

The CDR3 spells CASIQDGVTDTQYF. For the CDR3, the DNA is TGCGCCAGCATTCAGGACGGGGTCACAGATACGCAGTATTTT. The rearrangement uses TRBV10-2 and TRBJ2-3, with D tentatively TRBD2 (5 bases). This CDR3 is built from 14 residues. V was pared by 7 bases and J by 2 bases, with 13 bases between. Germline V CDR1 and CDR2: WSHSY, SAAADI.